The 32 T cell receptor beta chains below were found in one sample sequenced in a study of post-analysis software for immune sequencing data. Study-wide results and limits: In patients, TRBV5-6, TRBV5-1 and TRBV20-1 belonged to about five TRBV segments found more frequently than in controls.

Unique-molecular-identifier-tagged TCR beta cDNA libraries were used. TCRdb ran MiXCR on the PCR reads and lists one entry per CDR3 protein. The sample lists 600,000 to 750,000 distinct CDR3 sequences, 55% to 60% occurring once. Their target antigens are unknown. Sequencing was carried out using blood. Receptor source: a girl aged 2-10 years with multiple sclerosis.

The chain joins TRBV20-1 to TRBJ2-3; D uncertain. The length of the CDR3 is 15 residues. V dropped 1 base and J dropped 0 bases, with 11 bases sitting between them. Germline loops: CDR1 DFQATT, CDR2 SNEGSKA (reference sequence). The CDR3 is CSARVTVSSTDTQYF. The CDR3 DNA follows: TGCAGTGCTAGAGTGACTGTCTCTAGCACAGATACGCAGTATTTT.

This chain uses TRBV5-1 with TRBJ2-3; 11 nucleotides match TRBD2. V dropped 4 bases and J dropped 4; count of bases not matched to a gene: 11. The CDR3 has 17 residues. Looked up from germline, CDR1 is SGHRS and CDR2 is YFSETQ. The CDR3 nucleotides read TGCGCCAGCAGCAAAAATAGCGGGGGGGCCGTGGCAGATACGCAGTATTTT. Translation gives CASSKNSGGAVADTQYF.

The CDR3 loop reads CSILPKETQYF. The CDR3 DNA reads as TGCAGCATCCTACCGAAAGAGACCCAGTACTTC. The V call is TRBV29-1, the J call TRBJ2-5; D ambiguous. Trimming removed 8 bases at V and 3 bases at J, with 10 bases between. The germline V gene has CDR1 SQVTM and CDR2 ANQGSEA. CDR3 size: 11 residues.

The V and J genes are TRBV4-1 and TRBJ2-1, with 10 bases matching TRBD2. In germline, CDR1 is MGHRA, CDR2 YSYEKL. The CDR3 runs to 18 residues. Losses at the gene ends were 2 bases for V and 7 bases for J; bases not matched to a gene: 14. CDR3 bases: TGCGCCAGCAGCCAAAGGTTCCCTAGCGGGAGTCTCGGGAATGAGCAGTTCTTC. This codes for CASSQRFPSGSLGNEQFF.

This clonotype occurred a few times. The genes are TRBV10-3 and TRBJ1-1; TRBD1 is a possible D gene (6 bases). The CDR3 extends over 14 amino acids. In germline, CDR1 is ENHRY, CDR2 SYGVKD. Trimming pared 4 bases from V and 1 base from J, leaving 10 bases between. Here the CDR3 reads CAISAQGTNTEAFF. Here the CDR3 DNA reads TGTGCCATCAGTGCCCAGGGGACGAACACTGAAGCTTTCTTT.

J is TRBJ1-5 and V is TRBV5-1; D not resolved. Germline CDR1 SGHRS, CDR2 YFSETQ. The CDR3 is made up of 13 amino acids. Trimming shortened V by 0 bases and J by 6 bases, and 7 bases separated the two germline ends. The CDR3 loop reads CASSLVIGQPQHF. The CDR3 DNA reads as TGCGCCAGCAGCTTGGTTATTGGTCAGCCCCAGCATTTT.

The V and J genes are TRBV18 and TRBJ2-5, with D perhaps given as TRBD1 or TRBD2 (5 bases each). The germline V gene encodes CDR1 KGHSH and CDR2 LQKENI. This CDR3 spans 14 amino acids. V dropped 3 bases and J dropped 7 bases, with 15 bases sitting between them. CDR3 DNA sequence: TGTGCCAGCTCACCTCCGACCGTTGGGGGGACCCAGTACTTC. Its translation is CASSPPTVGGTQYF.

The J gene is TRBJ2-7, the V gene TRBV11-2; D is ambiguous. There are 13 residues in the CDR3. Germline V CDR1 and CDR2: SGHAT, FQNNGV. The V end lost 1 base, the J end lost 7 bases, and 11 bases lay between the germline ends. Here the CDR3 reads CASSLGRLGEQYF. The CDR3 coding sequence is TGTGCCAGCAGCTTAGGACGGCTTGGGGAGCAGTACTTC.

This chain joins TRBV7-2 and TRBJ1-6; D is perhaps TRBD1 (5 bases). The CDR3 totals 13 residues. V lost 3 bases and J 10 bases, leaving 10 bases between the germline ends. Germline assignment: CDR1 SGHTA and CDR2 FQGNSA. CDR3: CASSLGVRSPLHF. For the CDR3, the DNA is TGTGCCAGCAGCTTGGGGGTACGATCACCCCTCCACTTT.

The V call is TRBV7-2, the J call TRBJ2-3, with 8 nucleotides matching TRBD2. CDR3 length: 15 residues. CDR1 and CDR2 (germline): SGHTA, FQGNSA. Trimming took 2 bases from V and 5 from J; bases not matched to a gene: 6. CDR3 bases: TGTGCCAGCAGCTTAATGGCGGGGGGCGGAGATACGCAGTATTTT. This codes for CASSLMAGGGDTQYF.

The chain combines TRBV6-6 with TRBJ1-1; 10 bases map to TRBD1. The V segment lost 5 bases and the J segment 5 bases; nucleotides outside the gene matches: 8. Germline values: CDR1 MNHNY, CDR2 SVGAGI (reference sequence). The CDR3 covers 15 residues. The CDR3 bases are TGTGCCAGCAGTCCGATCCCGGGACAGGGGACTGAAGCTTTCTTT. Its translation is CASSPIPGQGTEAFF.

CDR3 residues: CSASPTGVSNIQYF. CDR3 coding DNA: TGCAGTGCGAGCCCCACGGGGGTGTCAAACATTCAGTACTTC. This rearrangement joins TRBV20-1 to TRBJ2-4; the D gene is possibly TRBD2 (6 bases). The germline gives CDR1 DFQATT, CDR2 SNEGSKA (reference sequence). CDR3 length equals 14 residues. V was pared by 6 bases and J by 6 bases, with 18 bases between.

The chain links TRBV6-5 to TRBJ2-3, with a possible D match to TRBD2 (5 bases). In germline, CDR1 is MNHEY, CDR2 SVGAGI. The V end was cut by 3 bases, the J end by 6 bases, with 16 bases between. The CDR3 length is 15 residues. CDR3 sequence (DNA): TGTGCCAGCAGTTATCCGCGGTTGGAGGAGGATACGCAGTATTTT. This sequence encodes CASSYPRLEEDTQYF.

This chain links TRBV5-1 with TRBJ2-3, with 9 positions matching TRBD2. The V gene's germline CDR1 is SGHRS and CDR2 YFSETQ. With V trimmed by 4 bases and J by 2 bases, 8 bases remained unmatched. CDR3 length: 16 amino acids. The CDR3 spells CASSPGLARNTDTQYF. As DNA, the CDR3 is TGCGCCAGCAGCCCAGGACTAGCGAGAAACACAGATACGCAGTATTTT.

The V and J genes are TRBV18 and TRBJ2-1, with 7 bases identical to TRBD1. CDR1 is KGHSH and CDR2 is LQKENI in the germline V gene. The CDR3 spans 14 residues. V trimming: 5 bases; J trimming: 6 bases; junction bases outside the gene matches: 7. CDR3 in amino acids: CASSSGQTPNEQFF. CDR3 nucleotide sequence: TGTGCCAGCTCATCGGGACAGACACCCAATGAGCAGTTCTTC.

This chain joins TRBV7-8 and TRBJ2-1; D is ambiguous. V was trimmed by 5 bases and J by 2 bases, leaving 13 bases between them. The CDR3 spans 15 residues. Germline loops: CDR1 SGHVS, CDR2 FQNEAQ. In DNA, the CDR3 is TGTGCCAGCAGCCACGGCAATTCCCCCTACAATGAGCAGTTCTTC. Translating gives CASSHGNSPYNEQFF.

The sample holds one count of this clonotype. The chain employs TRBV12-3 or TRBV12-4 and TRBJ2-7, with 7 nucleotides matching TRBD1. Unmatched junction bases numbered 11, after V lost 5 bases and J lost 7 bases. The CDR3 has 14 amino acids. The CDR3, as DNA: TGTGCCAGCAGTCGGGACAGCCATTACAATGAGCAGTACTTC. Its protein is CASSRDSHYNEQYF.

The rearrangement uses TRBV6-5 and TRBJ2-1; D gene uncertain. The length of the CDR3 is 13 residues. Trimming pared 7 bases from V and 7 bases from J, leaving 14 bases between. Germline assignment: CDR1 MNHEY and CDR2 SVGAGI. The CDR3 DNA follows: TGTGCCAGCACCCCAAGGAATGGAAATGAGCAGTTCTTC. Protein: CASTPRNGNEQFF.

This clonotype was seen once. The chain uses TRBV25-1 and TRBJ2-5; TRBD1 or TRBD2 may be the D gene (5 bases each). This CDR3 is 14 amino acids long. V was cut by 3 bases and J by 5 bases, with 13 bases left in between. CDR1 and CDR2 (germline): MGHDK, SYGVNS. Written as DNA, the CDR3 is TGTGCCAGCAGTGAGTCGGGATGGGGGGAGACCCAGTACTTC. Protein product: CASSESGWGETQYF.

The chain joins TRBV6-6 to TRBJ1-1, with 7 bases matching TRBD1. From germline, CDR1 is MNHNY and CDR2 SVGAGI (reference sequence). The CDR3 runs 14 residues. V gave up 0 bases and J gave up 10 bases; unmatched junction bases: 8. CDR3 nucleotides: TGTGCCAGCAGTTACTCGGCCCAGGGGGGATCAGCTTTCTTT. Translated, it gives CASSYSAQGGSAFF.

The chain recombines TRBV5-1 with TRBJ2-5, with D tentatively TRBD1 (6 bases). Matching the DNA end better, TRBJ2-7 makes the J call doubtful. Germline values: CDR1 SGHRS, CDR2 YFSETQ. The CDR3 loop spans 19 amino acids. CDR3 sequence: CASSLAAPTGKVGAYEQYF. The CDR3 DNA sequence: TGCGCCAGCAGCTTGGCGGCCCCCACAGGGAAAGTCGGGGCCTACGAGCAGTACTTC.

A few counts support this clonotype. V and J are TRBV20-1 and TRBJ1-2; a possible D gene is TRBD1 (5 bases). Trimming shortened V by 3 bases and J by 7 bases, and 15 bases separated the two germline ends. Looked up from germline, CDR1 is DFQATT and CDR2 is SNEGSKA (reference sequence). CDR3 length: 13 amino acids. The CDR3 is CSASDSYLAGYTF. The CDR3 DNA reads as TGCAGTGCTAGCGACAGCTACTTAGCTGGCTACACCTTC.

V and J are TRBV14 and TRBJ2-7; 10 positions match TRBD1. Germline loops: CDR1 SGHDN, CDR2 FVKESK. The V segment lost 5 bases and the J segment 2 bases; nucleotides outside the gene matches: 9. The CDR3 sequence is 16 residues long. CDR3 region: CASSRHAGTGAYEQYF. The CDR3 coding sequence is TGTGCCAGCAGCAGACATGCCGGGACAGGGGCCTACGAGCAGTACTTC. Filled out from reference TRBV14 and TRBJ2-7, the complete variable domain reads EAGVTQFPSHSVIEKGQTVTLRCDPISGHDNLYWYRRVMGKEIKFLLHFVKESKQDESGMPNNRFLAERTGGTYSTLKVQPAELEDSGVYFCASSRHAGTGAYEQYFGPGTRLTVT.

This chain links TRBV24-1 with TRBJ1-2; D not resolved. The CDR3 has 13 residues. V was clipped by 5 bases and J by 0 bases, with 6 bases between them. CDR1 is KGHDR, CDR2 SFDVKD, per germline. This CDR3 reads CATSVATNYGYTF. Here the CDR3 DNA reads TGTGCCACCAGTGTAGCGACTAACTATGGCTACACCTTC.

The CDR3 sequence: CSVSTGGGGYTEAFF. CDR3 DNA: TGCAGCGTTTCTACAGGGGGCGGGGGTTACACTGAAGCTTTCTTT. The chain combines TRBV29-1 with TRBJ1-1; 9 bases are shared with TRBD1. The V segment lost 5 bases and the J segment 3 bases; nucleotides outside the gene matches: 10. This CDR3 contains 15 residues. The germline V gene has CDR1 SQVTM and CDR2 ANQGSEA.

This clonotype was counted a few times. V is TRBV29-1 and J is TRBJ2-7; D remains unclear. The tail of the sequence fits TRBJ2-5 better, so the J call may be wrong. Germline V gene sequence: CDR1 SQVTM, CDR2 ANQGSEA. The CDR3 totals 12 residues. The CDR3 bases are TGCAGCGTTGAGGCAGGAGAAGAGACCCAGTACTTC. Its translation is CSVEAGEETQYF.

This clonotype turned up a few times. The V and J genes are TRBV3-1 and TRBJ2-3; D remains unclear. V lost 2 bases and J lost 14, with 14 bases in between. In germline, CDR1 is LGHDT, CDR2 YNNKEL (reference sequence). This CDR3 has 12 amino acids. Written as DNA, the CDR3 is TGTGCCAGCAGCCAATTGTCCGCAGGATTGTATTTT. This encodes CASSQLSAGLYF.

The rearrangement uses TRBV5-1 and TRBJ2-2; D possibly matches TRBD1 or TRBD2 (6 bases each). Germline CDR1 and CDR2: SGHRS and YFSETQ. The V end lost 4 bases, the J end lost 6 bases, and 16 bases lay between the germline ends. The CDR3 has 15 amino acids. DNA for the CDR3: TGCGCCAGCAGCGATTCCGGGGGCAGGGCCGGGGAGCTGTTTTTT. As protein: CASSDSGGRAGELFF. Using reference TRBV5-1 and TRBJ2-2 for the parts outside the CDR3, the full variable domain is KAGVTQTPRYLIKTRGQQVTLSCSPISGHRSVSWYQQTPGQGLQFLFEYFSETQRNKGNFPGRFSGRQFSNSRSEMNVSTLELGDSALYLCASSDSGGRAGELFFGEGSRLTVL.

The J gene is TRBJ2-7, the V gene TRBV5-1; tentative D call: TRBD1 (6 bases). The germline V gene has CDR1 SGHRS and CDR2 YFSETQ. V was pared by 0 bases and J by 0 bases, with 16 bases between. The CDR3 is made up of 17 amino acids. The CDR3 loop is CASSLGLQGSLSYEQYF. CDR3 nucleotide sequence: TGCGCCAGCAGCTTGGGTCTTCAGGGGTCCCTCTCCTACGAGCAGTACTTC.

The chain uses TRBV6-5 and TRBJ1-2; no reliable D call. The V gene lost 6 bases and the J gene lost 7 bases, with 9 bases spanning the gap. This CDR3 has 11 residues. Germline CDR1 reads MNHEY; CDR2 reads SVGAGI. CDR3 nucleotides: TGTGCCAGCAGGCTCAGTGGTGGCTACACCTTC. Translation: CASRLSGGYTF.

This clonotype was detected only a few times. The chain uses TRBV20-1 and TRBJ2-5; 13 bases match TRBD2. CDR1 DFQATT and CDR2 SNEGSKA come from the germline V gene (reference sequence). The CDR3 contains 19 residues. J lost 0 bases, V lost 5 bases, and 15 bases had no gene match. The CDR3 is CSADSSGTSGVMYQETQYF. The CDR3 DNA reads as TGCAGTGCTGACTCGTCCGGGACTAGCGGGGTTATGTACCAAGAGACCCAGTACTTC.

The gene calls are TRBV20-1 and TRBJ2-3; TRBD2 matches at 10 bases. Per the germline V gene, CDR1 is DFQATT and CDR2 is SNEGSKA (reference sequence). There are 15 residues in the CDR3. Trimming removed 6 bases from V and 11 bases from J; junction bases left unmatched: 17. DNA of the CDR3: TGCAGTGCCCCTGTTCCTAGCGGGGGAACCAATGAGCAGTATTTT. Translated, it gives CSAPVPSGGTNEQYF.